This section outlines one TCR beta chain sequence together with its context. Its specificity is not known. This CDR3 region has 15 residues. V was clipped by 2 bases and J by 7 bases, with 15 bases between them. Germline CDR1 and CDR2: GTSNPN and SVGIG (reference sequence). Data came from immunoSEQ multiplex PCR; TCRdb stores just in-frame clones and leaves some out. This repertoire shows approximately 8,800 clones, about 95% found once; its top ten account for 0.22%. The source of the sample is a study of T cell repertoires in ileal Crohn's disease. Study context: Patients had a median approximately 8-year disease duration, and roughly 38% were active smokers.

Study observations and caveats: Clonal expansions were more frequent in active smokers than non-smokers at surgery.

The specimen was ileal tissue. The TCR sequence derives from an adult with Crohn's disease. V and J are TRBV30 and TRBJ1-6; no reliable D call. This CDR3 is CAWSQEGRYNSPLHF. Written as DNA, the CDR3 is TGTGCCTGGAGTCAGGAAGGGAGATACAATTCACCCCTCCACTTT.